One and the same sample provided the 28 T cell receptor beta chains below, sequenced in a study of CD8 T cell repertoires and HIV-1 epitope variants. Antigens for these TCRs are unknown. Some clones are missing from TCRdb's copy, which holds only in-frame ones; the method was immunoSEQ multiplex PCR. Among 5,000 to 8,000 clones listed, nearly 70% were seen once. The sequenced sample consisted of cultured CD8+ T cells derived from PBMCs. These receptors were obtained from a male donor with HIV.

V is TRBV6-1 and J is TRBJ2-7; D unresolved. The CDR3 contains 15 residues. In germline, CDR1 is MNHNS, CDR2 SASEGT. The V end was cut by 5 bases, the J end by 0 bases, with 14 bases between. DNA of the CDR3: TGTGCCAGCAGTCCCCCCGAGAAGGCCTCCTACGAGCAGTACTTC. Protein: CASSPPEKASYEQYF.

In this sample, this clone turned up once. V gene TRBV5-5 combines with J gene TRBJ2-3; D possibly matches TRBD1 or TRBD2 (5 bases each). The germline V and J ends were trimmed by 4 bases and 5 bases, with 14 bases remaining between them. The germline CDR1 and CDR2 sequences are SGHKS and YYEKEE (reference sequence). CDR3 length: 14 residues. The CDR3 sequence is CASSLWDQGDTQYF. CDR3 in DNA: TGTGCCAGCAGCCTCTGGGACCAGGGAGATACGCAGTATTTT.

The chain links TRBV7-9 to TRBJ2-1; 8 bases agree with TRBD2. Germline assignment: CDR1 SEHNR and CDR2 FQNEAQ (reference sequence). The CDR3 spans 14 residues. The trim removed 2 bases at V and 12 bases at J, leaving 9 bases unmatched. The CDR3 DNA follows: TGTGCCAGCAGCTTAATGAATAGCGGGACCGGGCAGTTCTTC. Translating gives CASSLMNSGTGQFF.

This sequence joins TRBV5-1 and TRBJ2-5, with D perhaps TRBD1 or TRBD2 (5 bases each). Germline values: CDR1 SGHRS, CDR2 YFSETQ. Trimming stripped 4 bases from V and 5 bases from J, with 18 bases between. The CDR3 covers 15 residues. The CDR3 reads CASSEGRSSWETQYF. In DNA, the CDR3 is TGCGCCAGCAGCGAGGGACGGAGTAGTTGGGAGACCCAGTACTTC.

The chain links TRBV5-1 to TRBJ2-1; D possibly matches TRBD1 or TRBD2 (5 bases each). The CDR3 spans 15 residues. Trimming pared 0 bases from V and 4 bases from J, leaving 11 bases between. Germline lookup yields CDR1 SGHRS and CDR2 YFSETQ. CDR3 region: CASSLVSGQYNEQFF. Here the CDR3 DNA reads TGCGCCAGCAGCTTGGTCAGCGGACAATACAATGAGCAGTTCTTC.

The CDR3 is CASSNRDWETQYF. Here the CDR3 DNA reads TGTGCCAGCAGCAACAGGGATTGGGAGACCCAGTACTTC. The chain is built from TRBV7-2 and TRBJ2-5; D perhaps matches TRBD1 (6 bases). Trimming removed 5 bases from V and 5 bases from J, with 12 bases in between. Germline CDR1 and CDR2: SGHTA and FQGNSA. This CDR3 has 13 amino acids.

The chain combines TRBV28 with TRBJ2-2; 10 nucleotides match TRBD2. V was pared by 5 bases and J by 4 bases, with 7 bases of the junction left unmatched. This CDR3 has 16 residues. The germline gives CDR1 MDHEN, CDR2 SYDVKM. CDR3 amino acids: CASSQIAGGSTGELFF. In DNA, the CDR3 is TGTGCCAGCAGTCAAATAGCGGGGGGTTCCACCGGGGAGCTGTTTTTT.

This chain connects TRBV2 to TRBJ2-3, with a weak D call TRBD1 (5 bases). The V gene's germline CDR1 is SNHLY and CDR2 FYNNEI. V was trimmed by 6 bases and J by 4 bases, leaving 11 bases between them. The CDR3 spans 13 residues. This CDR3 reads CASRLLGADTQYF. The CDR3 bases are TGTGCCAGCAGACTCTTAGGGGCAGATACGCAGTATTTT.

This rearrangement joins TRBV9 to TRBJ2-3; D assignment may be TRBD1 or TRBD2 (5 bases each). The CDR3 spans 15 residues. V was cut by 0 bases and J by 5 bases, with 13 bases left in between. CDR1 SGDLS and CDR2 YYNGEE come from the germline V gene. This CDR3 reads CASSVGDGAGDTQYF. CDR3 sequence (DNA): TGTGCCAGCAGCGTAGGGGACGGGGCTGGAGATACGCAGTATTTT.

There are a few counts of this clone. The V gene is TRBV7-9, the J gene TRBJ2-7, with 11 bases matching TRBD1. Germline CDR1 is SEHNR and CDR2 is FQNEAQ (reference sequence). The CDR3 has 16 residues. The ends lost 0 bases at V and 3 bases at J; junction bases unmatched: 4. CDR3 amino acids: CASSLAGQGVDYEQYF. The CDR3 coding sequence is TGTGCCAGCAGCTTAGCGGGACAGGGGGTGGACTACGAGCAGTACTTC.

The chain is built from TRBV28 and TRBJ2-7, with D perhaps TRBD1 (6 bases). V was pared by 5 bases and J by 4 bases, with 9 bases between. CDR1 is MDHEN, CDR2 SYDVKM, per germline. The CDR3 loop spans 12 amino acids. The CDR3 here is CASSRTVYEQYF. The CDR3 DNA sequence: TGTGCCAGCAGTCGGACAGTATACGAGCAGTACTTC.

This clone is labeled medium-sized (0.01 to 0.1%). This rearrangement joins TRBV19 to TRBJ1-1, with a possible D match to TRBD1 (5 bases). Trimming cost V 3 bases and J 7 bases, with 15 bases left between them. Germline CDR1 LNHDA, CDR2 SQIVND (reference sequence). The CDR3 length is 14 residues. CDR3 protein: CASSIGGAALEAFF. The DNA of the CDR3 is TGTGCCAGTAGTATTGGCGGGGCAGCCCTTGAAGCTTTCTTT.

J is TRBJ1-6 and V is TRBV5-6; the D gene is possibly TRBD1 (6 bases). CDR1 and CDR2 from the germline V gene are SGHDT and YYEEEE. Trimming took 4 bases from V and 5 from J, leaving 13 bases between them. The CDR3 spans 15 residues. Here the CDR3 reads CASSLREGDNSPLHF. CDR3 nucleotides: TGTGCCAGCAGCCTAAGAGAGGGGGATAATTCACCCCTCCACTTT.

J is TRBJ2-3 and V is TRBV21-1; whether TRBD1, the table's D call, matches the DNA was not checked. TRBV21-1 is annotated as a pseudogene. The CDR3 is 15 residues long. CDR3: CASSSRTGTTDTQYF. The DNA of the CDR3 is TGTGCCAGCAGCTCTCGGACAGGGACTACAGATACGCAGTATTTT.

This rearrangement joins TRBV2 to TRBJ2-1; D perhaps matches TRBD1 (6 bases). Trimming removed 6 bases from V and 6 bases from J, with 12 bases in between. This CDR3 region has 13 residues. In germline, CDR1 is SNHLY, CDR2 FYNNEI. This CDR3 reads CASRTGPGNEQFF. The CDR3 bases are TGTGCCAGCAGAACAGGGCCTGGCAATGAGCAGTTCTTC.

This clone was observed a few times. This chain joins TRBV30 and TRBJ1-3; no clear D gene. This CDR3 spans 13 amino acids. Germline V CDR1 and CDR2: GTSNPN, SVGIG (reference sequence). Trimming removed 4 bases at V and 4 bases at J, with 11 bases between. The CDR3 sequence: CAWTPDAGNTIYF. The DNA of the CDR3 is TGTGCCTGGACCCCGGACGCAGGAAACACCATATATTTT. Variable domain in full (rest from reference TRBV30 and TRBJ1-3): SQTIHQWPATLVQPVGSPLSLECTVEGTSNPNLYWYRQAAGRGLQLLFYSVGIGQISSEVPQNLSASRPQDRQFILSSKKLLLSDSGFYLCAWTPDAGNTIYFGEGSWLTVV.

The rearrangement links TRBV28 to TRBJ2-7; D gene unclear. V dropped 5 bases and J dropped 0 bases, with 11 bases sitting between them. The CDR3 has 14 amino acids. Germline CDR1 and CDR2: MDHEN and SYDVKM. The chain's CDR3 is CASSLSAHSYEQYF. As DNA, the CDR3 is TGTGCCAGCAGTCTTTCTGCCCACTCCTACGAGCAGTACTTC.

There are a few counts of this clone. The rearrangement links TRBV13 to TRBJ1-6; no clear D. The germline V gene encodes CDR1 PRHDT and CDR2 FYEKMQ (reference sequence). This CDR3 region has 13 residues. V lost 1 base, J lost 14 bases, and 12 bases lay in between. DNA for the CDR3: TGTGCCAGCAGCTTAGCTGGGGATTTGACCCTCCACTTT. This gives the protein CASSLAGDLTLHF.

This clone was picked up a small number of times. CDR3 DNA: TGTGCCTGGAGAGAGGGGGGCAACTTCGAGCAGTACTTC. Translated: CAWREGGNFEQYF. The chain employs TRBV30 and TRBJ2-7; D may correspond to TRBD1 or TRBD2 (6 bases each). V lost 3 bases and J lost 6, with 15 bases in between. The length of the CDR3 is 13 residues. Germline V gene sequence: CDR1 GTSNPN, CDR2 SVGIG (reference sequence).

The chain recombines TRBV7-2 with TRBJ2-1; D is uncertain. V lost 0 bases and J lost 6, with 9 bases in between. The CDR3 consists of 14 residues. The V gene's germline CDR1 is SGHTA and CDR2 FQGNSA. The CDR3 DNA reads TGTGCCAGCAGCTTAGCAGGGCCCCCCAATGAGCAGTTCTTC. Its translation is CASSLAGPPNEQFF. The entire variable domain, with the rest obtained from reference TRBV7-2 and TRBJ2-1, is as follows: GAGVSQSPSNKVTEKGKDVELRCDPISGHTALYWYRQSLGQGLEFLIYFQGNSAPDKSGLPSDRFSAERTGGSVSTLTIQRTQQEDSAVYLCASSLAGPPNEQFFGPGTRLTVL.

As DNA, the CDR3 is TGTGCCAGTAGTTTGAGGGAGGGCGGCTACACCTTC. Translation gives CASSLREGGYTF. The rearrangement links TRBV19 to TRBJ1-2; D gene unclear. V lost 5 bases to trimming and J lost 8 bases, with 12 bases between them. CDR3 length equals 12 residues. Germline CDR1 LNHDA, CDR2 SQIVND (reference sequence).

The chain recombines TRBV2 with TRBJ1-3, with unresolved D. The CDR3 is made up of 14 amino acids. CDR1 and CDR2 from the germline V gene are SNHLY and FYNNEI. The V gene lost 6 bases and the J gene lost 5 bases, with 14 bases spanning the gap. The CDR3, as DNA: TGTGCCAGCAGGGTGAAACAGCGTCGAAACACCATATATTTT. It encodes CASRVKQRRNTIYF.

The rearrangement links TRBV4-2 to TRBJ2-3, with D unresolved. V was shortened by 1 base and J by 4 bases, with 0 bases between the two germline ends. The CDR3 covers 11 residues. CDR1 is LGHNA and CDR2 is YNFKEQ in the germline V gene. Here the CDR3 reads CASSQADTQYF. Written as DNA, the CDR3 is TGTGCCAGCAGCCAAGCAGATACGCAGTATTTT.

This sequence joins TRBV7-6 and TRBJ1-5; D may be TRBD1 (6 bases). This CDR3 region has 14 residues. Trimming left V 9 bases short and J 6 bases short, with 18 bases between. Germline V gene sequence: CDR1 SGHVS, CDR2 FNYEAQ. CDR3 in amino acids: CARNPSGVTQPQHF. The CDR3 DNA reads as TGTGCCAGGAATCCGTCAGGGGTGACTCAGCCCCAGCATTTT. Full variable domain (missing parts from reference TRBV7-6 and TRBJ1-5): GAGVSQSPRYKVTKRGQDVALRCDPISGHVSLYWYRQALGQGPEFLTYFNYEAQQDKSGLPNDRFSAERPEGSISTLTIQRTEQRDSAMYRCARNPSGVTQPQHFGDGTRLSIL.

The chain links TRBV11-2 to TRBJ2-7, with D unclear. The CDR3 has 12 residues. Germline loops: CDR1 SGHAT, CDR2 FQNNGV. Between the trimmed V and J ends, which lost 6 bases and 3 bases, there was a span of 9 bases. In DNA, the CDR3 is TGTGCCAGCAGATCGACCGACTACGAGCAGTACTTC. Its protein is CASRSTDYEQYF.

The V call is TRBV4-1, the J call TRBJ2-7, with D perhaps given as TRBD1 or TRBD2 (5 bases each). This CDR3 comprises 15 residues. V was cut by 0 bases and J by 3 bases, with 12 bases left in between. CDR1 and CDR2 from the germline V gene are MGHRA and YSYEKL. CDR3 residues: CASSQDRGRNYEQYF. CDR3 in DNA: TGCGCCAGCAGCCAAGATCGGGGACGAAACTACGAGCAGTACTTC.

The sample holds a few counts of this clone. V gene TRBV19 combines with J gene TRBJ1-2, with 11 bases aligning to TRBD1. This CDR3 has 12 amino acids. CDR1 and CDR2 from the germline V gene are LNHDA and SQIVND (reference sequence). Germline trimming cut 8 bases from V and 7 bases from J; bases unmatched to any gene: 3. CDR3 region: CASGQGAIGYTF. CDR3 in DNA: TGTGCCAGTGGACAGGGGGCAATTGGCTACACCTTC.

This chain links TRBV27 with TRBJ2-3, with 9 bases identical to TRBD2. The germline gives CDR1 MNHEY, CDR2 SMNVEV (reference sequence). Germline trimming cut 8 bases from V and 6 bases from J; bases unmatched to any gene: 15. CDR3 length: 16 residues. CDR3 sequence reads: CASYHLAGGPGDTQYF. CDR3 nucleotides: TGTGCCAGCTACCACCTGGCGGGAGGGCCGGGGGATACGCAGTATTTT.